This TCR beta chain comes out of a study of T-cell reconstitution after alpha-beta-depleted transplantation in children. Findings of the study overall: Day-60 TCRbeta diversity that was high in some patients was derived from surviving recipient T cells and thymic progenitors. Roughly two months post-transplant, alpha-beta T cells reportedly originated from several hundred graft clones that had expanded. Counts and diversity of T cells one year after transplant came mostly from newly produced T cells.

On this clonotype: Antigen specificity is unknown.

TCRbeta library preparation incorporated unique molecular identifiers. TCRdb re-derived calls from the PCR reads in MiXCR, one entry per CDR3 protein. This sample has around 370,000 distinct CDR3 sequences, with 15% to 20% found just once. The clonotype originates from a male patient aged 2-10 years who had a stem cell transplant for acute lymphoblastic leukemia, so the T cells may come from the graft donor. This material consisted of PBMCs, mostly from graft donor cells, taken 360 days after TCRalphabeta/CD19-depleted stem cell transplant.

CDR3 DNA: TGTGCCAGCAGTTTATCGATAAGTCTGAGCTCCTACGAGCAGTACTTC. It specifies CASSLSISLSSYEQYF. The chain links TRBV27 to TRBJ2-7; D is undetermined. The CDR3 length is 16 residues. Germline CDR1 and CDR2: MNHEY and SMNVEV (reference sequence). With 0 bases removed from V and 0 bases from J, the gap between germline ends came to 12 bases.